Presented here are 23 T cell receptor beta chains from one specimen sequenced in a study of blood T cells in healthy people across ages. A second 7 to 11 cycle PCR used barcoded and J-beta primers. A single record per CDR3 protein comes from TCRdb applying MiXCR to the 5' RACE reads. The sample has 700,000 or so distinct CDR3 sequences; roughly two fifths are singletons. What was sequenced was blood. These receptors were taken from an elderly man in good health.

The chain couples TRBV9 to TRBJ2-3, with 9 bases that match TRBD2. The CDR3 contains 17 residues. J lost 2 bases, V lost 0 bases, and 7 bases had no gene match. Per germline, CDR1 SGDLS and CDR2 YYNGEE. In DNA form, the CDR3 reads TGTGCCAGCAGCGTAGACGTAGGCGGGGGGGTCACAGATACGCAGTATTTT. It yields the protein CASSVDVGGGVTDTQYF.

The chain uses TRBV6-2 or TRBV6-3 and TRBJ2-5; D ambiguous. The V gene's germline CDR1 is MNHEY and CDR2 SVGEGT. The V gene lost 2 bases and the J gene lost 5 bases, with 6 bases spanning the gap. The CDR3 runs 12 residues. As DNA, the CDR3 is TGTGCCAGCAGTTACGTCAGGGAGACCCAGTACTTC. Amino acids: CASSYVRETQYF.

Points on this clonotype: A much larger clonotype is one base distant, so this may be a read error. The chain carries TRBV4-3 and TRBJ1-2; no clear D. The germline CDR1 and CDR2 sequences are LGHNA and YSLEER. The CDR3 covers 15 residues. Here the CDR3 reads CTSSQDSAANYGYTF. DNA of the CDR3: TGCACCAGCAGCCAAGATTCGGCAGCTAACTATGGCTACACCTTC.

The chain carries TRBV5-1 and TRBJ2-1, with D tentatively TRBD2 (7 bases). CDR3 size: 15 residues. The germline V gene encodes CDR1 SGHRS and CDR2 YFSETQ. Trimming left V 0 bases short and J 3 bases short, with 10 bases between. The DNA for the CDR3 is TGCGCCAGCAGCTTGGACGGGGGGCGCTACAATGAGCAGTTCTTC. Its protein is CASSLDGGRYNEQFF.

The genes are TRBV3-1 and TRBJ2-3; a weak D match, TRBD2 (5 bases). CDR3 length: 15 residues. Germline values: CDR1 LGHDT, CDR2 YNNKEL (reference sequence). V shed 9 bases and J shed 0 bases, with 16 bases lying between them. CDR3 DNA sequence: TGTGCCAGTGCCCCGTCTAGCAGTAGCACAGATACGCAGTATTTT. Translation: CASAPSSSSTDTQYF.

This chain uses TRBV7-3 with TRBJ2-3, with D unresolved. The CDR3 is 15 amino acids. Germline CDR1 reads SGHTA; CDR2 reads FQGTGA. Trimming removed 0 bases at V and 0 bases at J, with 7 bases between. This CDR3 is CASSLTDLSTDTQYF. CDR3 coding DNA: TGTGCCAGCAGCTTAACGGATCTCAGCACAGATACGCAGTATTTT. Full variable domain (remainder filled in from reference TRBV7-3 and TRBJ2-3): GAGVSQTPSNKVTEKGKYVELRCDPISGHTALYWYRQSLGQGPEFLIYFQGTGAADDSGLPNDRFFAVRPEGSVSTLKIQRTERGDSAVYLCASSLTDLSTDTQYFGPGTRLTVL.

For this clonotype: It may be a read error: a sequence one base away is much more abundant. For the CDR3, the DNA is TGTGCCAGCAACACAACCTCCGGGACTAGCCTATACGAGCAGTACTTC. It is translated as CASNTTSGTSLYEQYF. V is TRBV7-2 and J is TRBJ2-7; 9 nucleotides agree with TRBD2. The CDR3 length is 16 residues. In germline, CDR1 is SGHTA, CDR2 FQGNSA. V trimming: 7 bases; J trimming: 4 bases; junction bases outside the gene matches: 14.

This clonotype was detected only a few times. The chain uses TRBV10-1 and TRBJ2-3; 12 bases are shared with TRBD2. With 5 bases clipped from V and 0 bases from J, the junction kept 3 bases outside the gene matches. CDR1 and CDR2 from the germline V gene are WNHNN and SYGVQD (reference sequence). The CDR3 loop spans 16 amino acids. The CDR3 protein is CASSQGTSGSTDTQYF. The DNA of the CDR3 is TGCGCCAGCAGTCAGGGGACTAGCGGGAGCACAGATACGCAGTATTTT.

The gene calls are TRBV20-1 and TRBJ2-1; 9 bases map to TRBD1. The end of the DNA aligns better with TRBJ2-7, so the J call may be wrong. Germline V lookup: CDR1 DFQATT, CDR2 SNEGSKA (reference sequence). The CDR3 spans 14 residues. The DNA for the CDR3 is TGCAGTCACTCACGGGGACAGGGATACAATGAGCAGTACTTC. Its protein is CSHSRGQGYNEQYF.

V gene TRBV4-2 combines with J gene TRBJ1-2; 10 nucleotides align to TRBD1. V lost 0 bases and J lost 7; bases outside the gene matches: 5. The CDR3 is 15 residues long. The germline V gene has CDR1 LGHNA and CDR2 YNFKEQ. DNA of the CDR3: TGTGCCAGCAGCCAAGACGGACAGGGGGGTGGTGGCTACACCTTC. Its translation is CASSQDGQGGGGYTF.

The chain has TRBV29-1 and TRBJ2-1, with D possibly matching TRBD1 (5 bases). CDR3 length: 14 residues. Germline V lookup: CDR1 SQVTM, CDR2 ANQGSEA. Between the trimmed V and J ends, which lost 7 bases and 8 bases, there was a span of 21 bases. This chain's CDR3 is CSATKLPDSYEQFF. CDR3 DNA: TGCAGCGCCACCAAACTCCCAGACAGTTATGAGCAGTTCTTC.

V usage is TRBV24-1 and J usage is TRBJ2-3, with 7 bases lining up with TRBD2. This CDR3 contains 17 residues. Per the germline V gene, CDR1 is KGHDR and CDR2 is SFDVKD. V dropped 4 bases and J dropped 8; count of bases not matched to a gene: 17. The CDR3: CATSEGGREAGLGTQYF. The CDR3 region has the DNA TGTGCCACCAGTGAGGGCGGACGGGAGGCGGGCTTGGGTACGCAGTATTTT.

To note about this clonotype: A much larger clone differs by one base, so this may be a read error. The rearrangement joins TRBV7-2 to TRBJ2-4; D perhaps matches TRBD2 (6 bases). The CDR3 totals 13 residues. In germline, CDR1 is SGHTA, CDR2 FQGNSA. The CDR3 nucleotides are TGTGCCTGCAGCGCCGGGTCGGGGGACATTCAGTACTTC. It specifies CACSAGSGDIQYF. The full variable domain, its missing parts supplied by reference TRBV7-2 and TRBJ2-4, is GAGVSQSPSNKVTEKGKDVELRCDPISGHTALYWYRQSLGQGLEFLIYFQGNSAPDKSGLPSDRFSAERTGGSVSTLTIQRTQQEDSAVYLCACSAGSGDIQYFGAGTRLSVL.

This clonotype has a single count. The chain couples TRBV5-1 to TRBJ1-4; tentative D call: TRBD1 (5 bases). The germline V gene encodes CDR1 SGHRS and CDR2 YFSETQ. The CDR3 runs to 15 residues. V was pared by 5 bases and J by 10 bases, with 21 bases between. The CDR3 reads CASSPKGGEGGKLFF. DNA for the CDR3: TGCGCCAGCAGTCCGAAAGGAGGGGAAGGAGGAAAACTGTTTTTT.

The CDR3 sequence is CSATWGGSTDTQYF. CDR3 DNA sequence: TGCAGTGCTACCTGGGGGGGGTCAACAGATACGCAGTATTTT. This chain links TRBV20-1 with TRBJ2-3; TRBD2 matches 7 bases. Germline V lookup: CDR1 DFQATT, CDR2 SNEGSKA (reference sequence). There are 14 residues in the CDR3. Trimming took 4 bases from V and 3 from J; bases not matched to a gene: 7.

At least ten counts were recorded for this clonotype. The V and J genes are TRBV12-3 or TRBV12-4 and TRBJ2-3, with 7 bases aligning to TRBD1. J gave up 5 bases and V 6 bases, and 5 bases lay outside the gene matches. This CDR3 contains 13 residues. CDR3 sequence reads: CASSRAGGDTQYF. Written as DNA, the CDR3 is TGTGCCAGCAGCCGAGCAGGGGGAGATACGCAGTATTTT.

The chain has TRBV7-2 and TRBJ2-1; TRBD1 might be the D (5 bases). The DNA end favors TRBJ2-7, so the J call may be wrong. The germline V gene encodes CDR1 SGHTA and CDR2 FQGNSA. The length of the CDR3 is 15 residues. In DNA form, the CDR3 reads TGTGCCAGCAGCTTAGGAGGCGGTACGGACAATGAGCAGTACTTC. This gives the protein CASSLGGGTDNEQYF.

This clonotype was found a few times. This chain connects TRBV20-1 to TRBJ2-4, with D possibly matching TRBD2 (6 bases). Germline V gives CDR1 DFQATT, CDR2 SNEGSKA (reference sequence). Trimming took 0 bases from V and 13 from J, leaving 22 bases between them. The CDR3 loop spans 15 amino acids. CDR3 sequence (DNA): TGCAGTGCTAGAGATCTTCGTGGGGGGAGGAATGAGCAGTACTTC. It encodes CSARDLRGGRNEQYF.

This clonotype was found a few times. The CDR3 protein is CASSVTTGPATDTQYF. CDR3 DNA: TGTGCCAGCAGCGTAACGACAGGGCCTGCCACAGATACGCAGTATTTT. J is TRBJ2-3 and V is TRBV7-8; 7 bases are shared with TRBD1. V gave up 5 bases and J gave up 2 bases; unmatched junction bases: 10. CDR1 and CDR2 from the germline V gene are SGHVS and FQNEAQ. This CDR3 is built from 16 residues.

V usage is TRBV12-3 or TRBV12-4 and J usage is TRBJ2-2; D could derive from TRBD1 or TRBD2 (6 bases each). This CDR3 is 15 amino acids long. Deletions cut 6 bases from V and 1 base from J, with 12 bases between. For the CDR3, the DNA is TGTGCCAGCAGGGAGGGACACATGAACACCGGGGAGCTGTTTTTT. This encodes CASREGHMNTGELFF.

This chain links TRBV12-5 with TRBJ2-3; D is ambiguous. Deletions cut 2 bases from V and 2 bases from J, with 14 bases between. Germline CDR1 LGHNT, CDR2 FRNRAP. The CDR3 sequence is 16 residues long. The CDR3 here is CASGLQGSLSTDTQYF. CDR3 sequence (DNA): TGTGCTAGTGGTTTGCAAGGATCCCTTTCCACAGATACGCAGTATTTT.

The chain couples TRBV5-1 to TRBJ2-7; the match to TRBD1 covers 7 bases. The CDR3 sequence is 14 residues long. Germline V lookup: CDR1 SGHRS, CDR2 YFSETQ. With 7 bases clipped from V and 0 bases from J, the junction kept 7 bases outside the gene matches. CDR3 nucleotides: TGCGCCAGCTGCGACAGGGCCAACTCCTACGAGCAGTACTTC. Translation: CASCDRANSYEQYF. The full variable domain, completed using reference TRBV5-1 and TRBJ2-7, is KAGVTQTPRYLIKTRGQQVTLSCSPISGHRSVSWYQQTPGQGLQFLFEYFSETQRNKGNFPGRFSGRQFSNSRSEMNVSTLELGDSALYLCASCDRANSYEQYFGPGTRLTVT.

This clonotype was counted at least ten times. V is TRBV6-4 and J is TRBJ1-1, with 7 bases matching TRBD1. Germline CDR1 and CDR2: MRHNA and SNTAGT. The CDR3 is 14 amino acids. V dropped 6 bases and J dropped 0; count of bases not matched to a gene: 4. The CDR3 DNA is TGTGCCAGCAGCCAGGGACAGCTGAACACTGAAGCTTTCTTT. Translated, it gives CASSQGQLNTEAFF.